This entry lists 21 T cell receptor beta chains sequenced from one sample in a study of cytomegalovirus exposure and HLA in healthy donors. Assay used: immunoSEQ multiplex PCR; TCRdb lists only in-frame clones, some missing. The top ten hold around 1.2% of the sample, which has 150,000 to 200,000 clones, about three quarters seen once. Sequenced sample: PBMCs. Source of these receptors: a woman aged 25-40 years in good health and CMV-seronegative.

The V and J genes are TRBV30 and TRBJ1-3, with D unresolved. The CDR3 spans 15 residues. CDR1 is GTSNPN and CDR2 is SVGIG in the germline V gene (reference sequence). Deletions cut 3 bases from V and 0 bases from J, with 12 bases between. CDR3 DNA: TGTGCCTGGAGGCCTATGGTACCCTCTGGAAACACCATATATTTT. This translates into CAWRPMVPSGNTIYF.

As for this clone: Other DNA variants within this sample encode the same CDR3. This sequence joins TRBV15 and TRBJ2-7; 9 bases are shared with TRBD1. This CDR3 has 15 residues. With V trimmed by 2 bases and J by 1 base, 3 bases remained unmatched. Germline loops: CDR1 LNHNV, CDR2 YYDKDF (reference sequence). In nucleotides, the CDR3 is TGTGCCACCAGCAGACCCGGACAGGGGTCCTACGAGCAGTACTTC. It translates to CATSRPGQGSYEQYF.

This chain joins TRBV28 and TRBJ2-2; 8 bases agree with TRBD1. Germline V lookup: CDR1 MDHEN, CDR2 SYDVKM. The CDR3 runs 18 residues. The V gene end was trimmed by 4 bases and the J gene end by 2 bases; junction bases not matched to a gene: 12. In nucleotides, the CDR3 is TGTGCCAGCAGTTCAGGACAGGGTGGGTCTCTTAACACCGGGGAGCTGTTTTTT. Its translation is CASSSGQGGSLNTGELFF.

Only a few counts were recorded for this clone. The V call is TRBV28, the J call TRBJ1-2, with 9 bases fitting TRBD1. Per the germline V gene, CDR1 is MDHEN and CDR2 is SYDVKM. Germline trimming cut 2 bases from V and 8 bases from J; bases unmatched to any gene: 12. This CDR3 comprises 16 residues. CDR3 nucleotides: TGTGCCAGCAGTTTAATTTCGACAGGGGGAATCGACGGCTACACCTTC. This encodes CASSLISTGGIDGYTF.

The CDR3 bases are TGTGCCAGCAGTTTACTGGACACGGTGAGCTGGGAGACCCAGTACTTC. Translating it yields CASSLLDTVSWETQYF. This chain uses TRBV28 with TRBJ2-5; tentatively, D is TRBD1 (5 bases). The germline V gene has CDR1 MDHEN and CDR2 SYDVKM. The length of the CDR3 is 16 residues. The V and J ends lost 2 bases and 5 bases respectively, with 18 bases between them. Together with reference TRBV28 and TRBJ2-5, the CDR3 gives the full variable domain: DVKVTQSSRYLVKRTGEKVFLECVQDMDHENMFWYRQDPGLGLRLIYFSYDVKMKEKGDIPEGYSVSREKKERFSLILESASTNQTSMYLCASSLLDTVSWETQYFGPGTRLLVL.

V usage is TRBV9 and J usage is TRBJ2-1; the D gene is possibly TRBD1 (5 bases). Looked up from germline, CDR1 is SGDLS and CDR2 is YYNGEE. V lost 0 bases to trimming and J lost 5 bases, with 18 bases between them. The CDR3 has 17 residues. CDR3 nucleotide sequence: TGTGCCAGCAGCGTAGTAGGGGTAGGAGTTGGCCACAATGAGCAGTTCTTC. Encoded protein: CASSVVGVGVGHNEQFF.

CDR3 protein: CASSLDGARGPLHF. Here the CDR3 DNA reads TGCGCCAGCAGCTTGGACGGAGCCCGAGGGCCCCTCCACTTT. The rearrangement links TRBV5-1 to TRBJ1-6; D not resolved. Trimming cost V 0 bases and J 13 bases, with 14 bases left between them. Germline lookup yields CDR1 SGHRS and CDR2 YFSETQ. The CDR3 totals 14 residues.

The chain recombines TRBV28 with TRBJ2-3; 9 nucleotides line up with TRBD2. Germline CDR1 MDHEN, CDR2 SYDVKM. This CDR3 contains 16 residues. V lost 1 base to trimming and J lost 2 bases; unmatched junction nucleotides: 4. As DNA, the CDR3 is TGTGCCAGCAGTTTATCTCCTAGCGGGGTCACAGATACGCAGTATTTT. Its protein product is CASSLSPSGVTDTQYF.

The rearrangement joins TRBV19 to TRBJ1-2, with a weak D call TRBD1 (6 bases). The V gene's germline CDR1 is LNHDA and CDR2 SQIVND (reference sequence). V shed 3 bases and J shed 3 bases, with 8 bases lying between them. The CDR3 consists of 13 residues. CDR3 in DNA: TGTGCCAGTAGTATGGACAGAGACTATGGCTACACCTTC. Protein: CASSMDRDYGYTF.

CDR3 DNA sequence: TGTGCCAGCAGCCCAACCGGGACTAGGAACTACAATGAGCAGTTCTTC. It encodes CASSPTGTRNYNEQFF. V is TRBV7-9 and J is TRBJ2-1; TRBD2 matches 8 bases. CDR3 length: 16 residues. Germline CDR1 is SEHNR and CDR2 is FQNEAQ (reference sequence). Trimming at V came to 5 bases and at J to 3 bases, leaving 9 bases not matched to a gene.

As to this clone: This sample also contains other DNA sequences that code for the same CDR3. The genes are TRBV4-1 and TRBJ1-5; TRBD1 matches 11 bases. V dropped 5 bases and J dropped 5; count of bases not matched to a gene: 2. CDR1 is MGHRA, CDR2 YSYEKL, per germline. There are 14 residues in the CDR3. The CDR3 here is CASSRDRGDQPQHF. The CDR3 bases are TGCGCCAGCAGCAGGGACAGGGGGGATCAGCCCCAGCATTTT.

This sequence joins TRBV18 and TRBJ2-7, with 10 bases that match TRBD1. Looked up from germline, CDR1 is KGHSH and CDR2 is LQKENI. V gave up 6 bases and J gave up 2 bases; unmatched junction bases: 4. The CDR3 is 14 amino acids. The CDR3 DNA reads as TGTGCCAGCTCGGCCGGGACAGGGGCCTACGAGCAGTACTTC. The encoded protein is CASSAGTGAYEQYF.

The V call is TRBV9, the J call TRBJ1-1; TRBD1 aligns across 8 bases. J was trimmed by 1 base and V by 4 bases; bases with no gene match: 6. The CDR3 consists of 15 residues. Per the germline V gene, CDR1 is SGDLS and CDR2 is YYNGEE. CDR3 residues: CASSPRTGKNTEAFF. Written as DNA, the CDR3 is TGTGCCAGCAGCCCCAGGACAGGGAAGAACACTGAAGCTTTCTTT.

J is TRBJ1-2 and V is TRBV2, with TRBD1 matching over 7 bases. In germline, CDR1 is SNHLY, CDR2 FYNNEI. Trimming took 0 bases from V and 4 from J; bases not matched to a gene: 5. The CDR3 runs 15 residues. In nucleotides, the CDR3 is TGTGCCAGCAGTGAAGCCTGGGACAGCTCCTATGGCTACACCTTC. This gives the protein CASSEAWDSSYGYTF.

This chain joins TRBV29-1 and TRBJ2-4, with TRBD1 identical over 7 bases. Germline CDR1 SQVTM, CDR2 ANQGSEA. The CDR3 runs 15 residues. The trim removed 1 base at V and 3 bases at J, leaving 6 bases unmatched. The CDR3 DNA reads TGCAGCGTTGAAGTGGGACAGCGTTACAAAAACATTCAGTACTTC. Translated, it gives CSVEVGQRYKNIQYF. Filled out from reference TRBV29-1 and TRBJ2-4, the complete variable domain reads SAVISQKPSRDICQRGTSLTIQCQVDSQVTMMFWYRQQPGQSLTLIATANQGSEATYESGFVIDKFPISRPNLTFSTLTVSNMSPEDSSIYLCSVEVGQRYKNIQYFGAGTRLSVL.

This chain joins TRBV29-1 and TRBJ1-1, with TRBD1 as a possible D gene (5 bases). Germline V CDR1 and CDR2: SQVTM, ANQGSEA. Trimming removed 6 bases at V and 1 base at J, with 12 bases between. The CDR3 loop spans 13 amino acids. CDR3 coding DNA: TGCAGCGTCCTTCGCGGGGGGAACACTGAAGCTTTCTTT. It is translated as CSVLRGGNTEAFF. The entire variable domain, with the rest obtained from reference TRBV29-1 and TRBJ1-1, is as follows: SAVISQKPSRDICQRGTSLTIQCQVDSQVTMMFWYRQQPGQSLTLIATANQGSEATYESGFVIDKFPISRPNLTFSTLTVSNMSPEDSSIYLCSVLRGGNTEAFFGQGTRLTVV.

This clone has just a few counts. The gene calls are TRBV9 and TRBJ1-2; possibly TRBD1 for D (6 bases). This CDR3 is 12 amino acids long. Germline CDR1 reads SGDLS; CDR2 reads YYNGEE. Trimming cost V 5 bases and J 8 bases, with 13 bases left between them. DNA of the CDR3: TGTGCCAGCAGGTCTCCGGGGGGCGGCTACACCTTC. It translates to CASRSPGGGYTF.

Regarding this clone: The sample holds other DNA sequences that translate to the same CDR3. The J gene is TRBJ2-3, the V gene TRBV14, with 7 bases aligning to TRBD2. The germline CDR1 and CDR2 sequences are SGHDN and FVKESK. The CDR3 totals 15 residues. Trimming took 3 bases from V and 0 from J; bases not matched to a gene: 3. The CDR3, as DNA: TGTGCCAGCAGCCAGAGCGGGATTAGCACAGATACGCAGTATTTT. Its translation: CASSQSGISTDTQYF.

This clone was counted once. DNA of the CDR3: TGTGCCAGTAGACGACAGGGAAATCAGCCCCAGCATTTT. Amino acids: CASRRQGNQPQHF. V gene TRBV19 combines with J gene TRBJ1-5, with 7 nucleotides matching TRBD1. This CDR3 has 13 residues. Germline lookup yields CDR1 LNHDA and CDR2 SQIVND (reference sequence). With 6 bases clipped from V and 4 bases from J, the junction kept 3 bases outside the gene matches.

The chain recombines TRBV7-2 with TRBJ1-1, with D tentatively TRBD1 (6 bases). CDR3 length: 13 residues. Trimming took off 5 bases at V and 3 bases at J, with 10 bases between the two ends. The germline gives CDR1 SGHTA, CDR2 FQGNSA. CDR3 sequence reads: CASSNQGHTEAFF. CDR3 coding DNA: TGTGCCAGCAGCAATCAGGGGCACACTGAAGCTTTCTTT. Full variable domain (remainder filled in from reference TRBV7-2 and TRBJ1-1): GAGVSQSPSNKVTEKGKDVELRCDPISGHTALYWYRQSLGQGLEFLIYFQGNSAPDKSGLPSDRFSAERTGGSVSTLTIQRTQQEDSAVYLCASSNQGHTEAFFGQGTRLTVV.

The sample holds one count of this clone. This chain connects TRBV7-7 to TRBJ2-1; 7 bases align to TRBD1. CDR3 length equals 15 residues. Trimming at V came to 0 bases and at J to 5 bases, leaving 4 bases not matched to a gene. Germline values: CDR1 SSHAT, CDR2 FNYEAQ (reference sequence). This CDR3 reads CASSLAGGGHNEQFF. The CDR3 DNA reads as TGTGCCAGCAGCTTAGCAGGGGGCGGACACAATGAGCAGTTCTTC.